Below, 16 T cell receptor beta chains from the same sample are listed, as sequenced in a study of T cells in localized non-small cell lung cancer. Data came from immunoSEQ multiplex PCR; TCRdb stores just in-frame clones and leaves some out. The repertoire holds tens of thousands of clones, with about four fifths as singletons. The sequencing here drew on peripheral blood, taken before any cancer treatment. The receptors derive from a female donor older than 55 with stage I lung adenocarcinoma.

This clone was detected once. This chain links TRBV4-1 with TRBJ2-2, with D perhaps being TRBD1 or TRBD2 (6 bases each). CDR3 length: 16 amino acids. Trimming pared 2 bases from V and 4 bases from J, leaving 14 bases between. From germline, CDR1 is MGHRA and CDR2 YSYEKL. CDR3 nucleotide sequence: TGCGCCAGCAGCCAACAAGGGGGAGCGGGCACCGGGGAGCTGTTTTTT. It codes for CASSQQGGAGTGELFF.

The chain is built from TRBV7-6 and TRBJ2-5; D might be TRBD1 (7 bases). CDR3 size: 16 residues. Trimming pared 4 bases from V and 5 bases from J, leaving 20 bases between. Germline V CDR1 and CDR2: SGHVS, FNYEAQ. The CDR3 loop reads CASSSNNRGGEETQYF. As DNA, the CDR3 is TGTGCCAGCAGCTCAAATAACAGGGGAGGCGAGGAGACCCAGTACTTC.

This clone was observed a single time. V usage is TRBV6-1 and J usage is TRBJ1-1; 7 bases map to TRBD1. The CDR3 spans 15 residues. The J segment lost 5 bases and the V segment lost 2 bases, leaving 8 bases of the junction unmatched. Germline V gene lookup returns CDR1 MNHNS and CDR2 SASEGT. CDR3 amino acids: CASSESRQGLTEAFF. The CDR3, as DNA: TGTGCCAGCAGTGAAAGCAGACAGGGTCTGACTGAAGCTTTCTTT.

This chain uses TRBV4-1 with TRBJ2-1; 12 bases are shared with TRBD2. Looked up from germline, CDR1 is MGHRA and CDR2 is YSYEKL. The CDR3 totals 17 residues. After removal of 4 bases from V and 0 bases from J, the junction contained 4 bases not matched to a gene. CDR3 nucleotide sequence: TGCGCCAGCAGCCCTACTAGCGGGGGGAGCTCCTACAATGAGCAGTTCTTC. It encodes CASSPTSGGSSYNEQFF.

The chain employs TRBV19 and TRBJ2-7; D is undetermined. Germline V CDR1 and CDR2: LNHDA, SQIVND (reference sequence). The V end lost 4 bases, the J end lost 4 bases, and 14 bases lay between the germline ends. CDR3 length: 14 residues. CDR3 residues: CASSNLGFFYEQYF. CDR3 coding DNA: TGTGCCAGTAGTAATCTCGGTTTTTTTTACGAGCAGTACTTC.

The V and J genes are TRBV2 and TRBJ1-5; no definite D call. The germline gives CDR1 SNHLY, CDR2 FYNNEI. Trimming removed 1 base from V and 0 bases from J, with 7 bases in between. The CDR3 runs to 15 residues. The CDR3: CASSEVYSSNQPQHF. For the CDR3, the DNA is TGTGCCAGCAGTGAAGTTTACAGTAGCAATCAGCCCCAGCATTTT.

This clone showed up just once. V and J are TRBV10-2 and TRBJ1-3, with no clear D. Germline-derived CDR1 and CDR2 are WSHSY and SAAADI. The CDR3 loop spans 14 amino acids. V lost 6 bases, J lost 0 bases, and 9 bases lay in between. CDR3 loop: CASSESYSGNTIYF. The DNA for the CDR3 is TGCGCCAGCAGCGAATCTTACTCTGGAAACACCATATATTTT.

The V gene is TRBV5-1, the J gene TRBJ1-2; 9 nucleotides agree with TRBD1. Germline values: CDR1 SGHRS, CDR2 YFSETQ. This CDR3 has 16 amino acids. Losses at the gene ends were 4 bases for V and 5 bases for J; bases not matched to a gene: 12. CDR3 region: CASSLDRGPTPYGYTF. CDR3 nucleotide sequence: TGCGCCAGCAGCCTGGACAGGGGTCCGACTCCTTATGGCTACACCTTC.

The genes are TRBV27 and TRBJ1-2; D not certain. V lost 5 bases, J lost 9 bases, and 16 bases lay in between. The CDR3 spans 13 residues. Germline values: CDR1 MNHEY, CDR2 SMNVEV (reference sequence). CDR3 DNA sequence: TGTGCCAGCAGTCTAGGACCCCTCGGCAGCTACACCTTC. Protein sequence: CASSLGPLGSYTF.

The J gene is TRBJ2-1, the V gene TRBV27; 15 positions agree with TRBD2. J was trimmed by 7 bases and V by 4 bases; bases with no gene match: 2. CDR3 length: 15 residues. From germline, CDR1 is MNHEY and CDR2 SMNVEV (reference sequence). The CDR3 reads CASSSGLAGGNEQFF. In DNA, the CDR3 is TGTGCCAGCAGTTCCGGACTAGCGGGGGGGAATGAGCAGTTCTTC.

The CDR3 region is CASSPGLAGNYEQFF. DNA for the CDR3: TGTGCCAGCAGCCCTGGACTAGCGGGCAACTACGAGCAGTTCTTC. J is TRBJ2-1 and V is TRBV5-8; TRBD2 matches 11 bases. The CDR3 loop spans 15 amino acids. Germline V gene sequence: CDR1 SGHTS, CDR2 YDEGEE. V lost 4 bases and J lost 10; bases outside the gene matches: 10. Looking up the rest from reference TRBV5-8 and TRBJ2-1 gives the full variable domain: EAGVTQSPTHLIKTRGQQATLRCSPISGHTSVYWYQQALGLGLQFLLWYDEGEERNRGNFPPRFSGRQFPNYSSELNVNALELEDSALYLCASSPGLAGNYEQFFGPGTRLTVL.

This clone was seen a few times. The rearrangement links TRBV2 to TRBJ1-1, with D perhaps TRBD1 (6 bases). CDR1 is SNHLY, CDR2 FYNNEI, per germline. V was shortened by 2 bases and J by 3 bases, with 13 bases between the two germline ends. This CDR3 has 15 amino acids. The CDR3 DNA reads as TGTGCCAGCAGTGAAAAGGGACAATCGTACACTGAAGCTTTCTTT. Its translation: CASSEKGQSYTEAFF. The full variable domain, its missing parts supplied by reference TRBV2 and TRBJ1-1, is EPEVTQTPSHQVTQMGQEVILRCVPISNHLYFYWYRQILGQKVEFLVSFYNNEISEKSEIFDDQFSVERPDGSNFTLKIRSTKLEDSAMYFCASSEKGQSYTEAFFGQGTRLTVV.

The V gene is TRBV5-1, the J gene TRBJ2-7, with D maybe TRBD2 (5 bases). The V gene's germline CDR1 is SGHRS and CDR2 YFSETQ. Between the trimmed V and J ends, which lost 4 bases and 0 bases, there was a span of 11 bases. The CDR3 spans 14 residues. The CDR3 nucleotides read TGCGCCAGCAGCCGGTCGGGGAGCTCCTACGAGCAGTACTTC. This sequence encodes CASSRSGSSYEQYF.

V is TRBV19 and J is TRBJ1-3; 7 nucleotides align to TRBD1. Trimming at V came to 5 bases and at J to 4 bases, leaving 8 bases not matched to a gene. Germline loops: CDR1 LNHDA, CDR2 SQIVND (reference sequence). CDR3 length: 15 amino acids. The CDR3 nucleotides are TGTGCCAGTAGTGCCTCGACAGGGTTCGGAAACACCATATATTTT. It is translated as CASSASTGFGNTIYF. The full variable domain, in which reference TRBV19 and TRBJ1-3 provide the parts outside the CDR3, is DGGITQSPKYLFRKEGQNVTLSCEQNLNHDAMYWYRQDPGQGLRLIYYSQIVNDFQKGDIAEGYSVSREKKESFPLTVTSAQKNPTAFYLCASSASTGFGNTIYFGEGSWLTVV.

The chain recombines TRBV23-1 with TRBJ1-1; 7 positions agree with TRBD1. TRBV23-1 is classed as an ORF, of uncertain function. The CDR3 is made up of 19 amino acids. The V and J ends lost 4 bases and 4 bases, in that order; junction bases with no gene match: 21. CDR3 DNA: TGCGCCAGCAGTCCGAAACCGAAGAACAGGGGAAGCTATAGCACTGAAGCTTTCTTT. Translated: CASSPKPKNRGSYSTEAFF.

The table lists this clone with a count of one. CDR3 bases: TGTGCCAGCTCACCAGAGGGACAGGGGTCGGGAACTGAAGCTTTCTTT. It codes for CASSPEGQGSGTEAFF. The chain joins TRBV18 to TRBJ1-1; 10 bases match TRBD1. CDR1 is KGHSH and CDR2 is LQKENI in the germline V gene. The CDR3 consists of 16 residues. The V segment lost 2 bases and the J segment 5 bases; nucleotides outside the gene matches: 8. The whole variable domain, remainder taken from reference TRBV18 and TRBJ1-1, is NAGVMQNPRHLVRRRGQEARLRCSPMKGHSHVYWYRQLPEEGLKFMVYLQKENIIDESGMPKERFSAEFPKEGPSILRIQQVVRGDSAAYFCASSPEGQGSGTEAFFGQGTRLTVV.